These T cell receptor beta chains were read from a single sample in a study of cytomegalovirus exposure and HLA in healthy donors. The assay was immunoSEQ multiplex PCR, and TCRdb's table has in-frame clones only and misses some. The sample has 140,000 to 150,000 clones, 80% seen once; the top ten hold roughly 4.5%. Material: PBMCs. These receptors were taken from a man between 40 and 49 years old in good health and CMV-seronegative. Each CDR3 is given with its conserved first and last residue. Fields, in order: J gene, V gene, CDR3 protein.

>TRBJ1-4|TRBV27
CASSSIQGAGEKLFF
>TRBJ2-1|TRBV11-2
CASSFSLSGNEQFF
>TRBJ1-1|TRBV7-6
CASSQTTGSTEAFF
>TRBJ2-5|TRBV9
CASSAGLAEETQYF
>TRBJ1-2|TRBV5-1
CASSGGHPDGYTF
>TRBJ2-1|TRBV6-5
CASSYSRDNEQFF
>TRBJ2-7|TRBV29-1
CSVEGGLNSYEQYF
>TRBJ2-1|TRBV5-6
CASSPWVDLGRTFF
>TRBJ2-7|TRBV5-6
CASSLMQGGYEQYF
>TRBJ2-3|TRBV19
CASSRDLAIADTQYF
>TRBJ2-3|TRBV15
CATSSQRDRRTDTQYF
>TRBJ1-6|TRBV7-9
CASSLVRGVGNSPLHF
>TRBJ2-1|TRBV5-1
CASSPDNEQFF
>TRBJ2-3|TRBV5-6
CTSSRYTVPDTQYF
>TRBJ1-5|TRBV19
CASIDSASNQPQHF
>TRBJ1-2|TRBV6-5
CASSYSRVRNYGYTF
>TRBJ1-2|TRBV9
CASSVLPGGYGYTF
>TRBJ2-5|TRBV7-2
CASSLAGGQETQYF
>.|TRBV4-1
CASSQDRGRQLDEQYF
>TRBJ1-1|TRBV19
CASKQGADTEAFF
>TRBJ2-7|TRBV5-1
CASTGTAVTYEQYF
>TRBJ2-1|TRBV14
CASSRQERSSYNEQFF
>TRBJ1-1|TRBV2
CASTLPSPGGTEAFF
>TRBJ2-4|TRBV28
CASSFATALAKNIQYF
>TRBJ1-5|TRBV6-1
CASSSTGVSNQPQHF
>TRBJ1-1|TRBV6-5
CASSYRGQNTEAFF
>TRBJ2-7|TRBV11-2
CASSLGVGTAYEQYF
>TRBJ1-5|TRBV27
CASSTGTGGNQPQHF
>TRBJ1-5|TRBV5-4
CASSAEGTAQPQHF
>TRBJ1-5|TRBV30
CAWRGQGRQPQHF
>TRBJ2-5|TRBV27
CASSLLGQETQYF
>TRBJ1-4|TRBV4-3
CASSQEAGRNEKLFF
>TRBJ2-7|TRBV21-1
CASSKAPRGAYEQYF
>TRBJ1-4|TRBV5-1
CASSRRPQGDGATNEKLFF
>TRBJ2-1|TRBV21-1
CASSEWTGRSSYNEQFF
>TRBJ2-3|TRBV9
CASSVGGGLLYSTDTQYF
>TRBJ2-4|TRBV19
CASSIGLAKNIQYF
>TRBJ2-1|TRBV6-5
CASSVPGLGTNEQFF
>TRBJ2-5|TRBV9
CATSRGSQETQYF
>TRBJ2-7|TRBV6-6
CASRDRGNNEQYF
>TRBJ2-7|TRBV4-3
CASSQGGAGAHYEQYF
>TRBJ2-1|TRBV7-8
CASSLGSGGPSYNEQFF
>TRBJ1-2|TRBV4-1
CASSPRQGANYGYTF
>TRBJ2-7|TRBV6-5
CASRMTGNYEQYF
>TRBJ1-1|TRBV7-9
CASSLSMRNTEAFF